This TCR beta chain is from a study of T cell repertoires in cytomegalovirus infection. CDR1 and CDR2 (germline): MNHEY, SMNVEV (reference sequence). The V end was cut by 7 bases, the J end by 6 bases, with 11 bases between. CDR3 size: 12 residues. Worth noting for this clonotype: Its target is not known.

TCRdb called the reads again in MiXCR, with one record for every CDR3 protein. The repertoire holds about 920,000 distinct CDR3 sequences, with roughly 31% as singletons. The sequencing here drew on cultured CD8+ T cells from PBMCs, taken from culture after CMV antigen stimulation. This sequence originates from a human donor in good health (CMV status not recorded). Some clones in this sample may be carry-over from other donors' samples. The J gene is TRBJ2-3, the V gene TRBV27; no clear D. The CDR3 spells CASTDTGDTQYF. The CDR3 nucleotides read TGTGCCAGCACCGATACCGGCGATACGCAGTATTTT.